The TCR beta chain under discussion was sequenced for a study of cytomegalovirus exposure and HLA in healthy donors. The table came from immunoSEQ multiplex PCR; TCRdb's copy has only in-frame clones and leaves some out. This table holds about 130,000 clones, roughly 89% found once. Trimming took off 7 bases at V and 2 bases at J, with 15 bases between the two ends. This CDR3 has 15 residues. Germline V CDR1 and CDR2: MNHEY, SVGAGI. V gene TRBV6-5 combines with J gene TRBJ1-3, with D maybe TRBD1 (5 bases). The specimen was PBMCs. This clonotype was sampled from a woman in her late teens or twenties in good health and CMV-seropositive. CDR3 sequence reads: CASTRAPHPGNTIYF. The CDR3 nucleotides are TGTGCCAGCACCAGGGCGCCTCACCCTGGAAACACCATATATTTT.